This T cell receptor (beta chain) originates from a study of cytomegalovirus exposure and HLA in healthy donors. Findings and caveats of the study: Compared with the roughly 700-donor mean, an Asian-associated ancestry cluster reportedly had fewer N-insertions, according to a later analysis. Among TCR beta chains, those listed as cytomegalovirus-associated numbered some 170.

The PCR employed 60 Vbeta primers together with 13 Jbeta primers. Here immunoSEQ multiplex PCR was the method, and the copy in TCRdb shows in-frame clones only, minus some. Of 130,000 or so clones in the sample, over 75% were seen once. Trimming took 7 bases from V and 2 from J; bases not matched to a gene: 3. This CDR3 contains 13 residues. Germline CDR1 is SQVTM and CDR2 is ANQGSEA. A remark on this clone: Its antigen remains unknown.

The receptor's source is a man aged 25-45 years in good health and CMV-seronegative. Sequencing was done on a sample of PBMCs. The gene calls are TRBV29-1 and TRBJ2-7; the match to TRBD2 covers 12 bases. This chain's CDR3 is CSARTSGAYEQYF. CDR3 coding DNA: TGCAGCGCTCGGACTAGCGGGGCCTACGAGCAGTACTTC.